The clone carrying this T cell receptor (beta chain) appeared a single time. Its antigen is not identified. This PCR relied on a set of 60 Vbeta primers and 13 Jbeta primers. Profiled with immunoSEQ multiplex PCR; TCRdb holds only in-frame clones, not every one. The sample comprises 110,000 to 150,000 clones, around 77% of which are singletons, and more than 4.5% rests with the top ten. The CDR3 is made up of 15 amino acids. Trimming took 6 bases from V and 5 from J; bases not matched to a gene: 6. Germline V lookup: CDR1 SGHTA, CDR2 FQGNSA. This record comes from a study of cytomegalovirus exposure and HLA in healthy donors. Study-level results: Sequencing depth across donors, presence/absence analyses assumed, was roughly uniform.

Sequencing was carried out using PBMCs. The sequence came from a woman aged 45-60 years in good health and CMV-seronegative. This chain links TRBV7-2 with TRBJ2-2, with 10 bases identical to TRBD2. CDR3 residues: CASRELAGETGELFF. In DNA, the CDR3 is TGTGCCAGCAGGGAGCTAGCGGGGGAGACCGGGGAGCTGTTTTTT.